This TCR beta chain was documented in a study of T cells after posttransplantation cyclophosphamide. This clone was observed many times. Libraries were prepared by immunoSEQ multiplex PCR; TCRdb keeps only in-frame clonotypes and omits some of them. The sample presents 37,000 or so clones, none singletons. This CDR3 has 13 residues. CDR1 and CDR2 from the germline V gene are MNHNS and SASEGT. Between the trimmed V and J ends, which lost 6 bases and 1 base, there was a span of 9 bases. The sample taken for sequencing was PBMCs. The receptor comes from a man younger than 40 in good health and a related stem cell transplant donor. This chain joins TRBV6-1 and TRBJ1-2; no reliable D call. The CDR3: CASSLEGNYGYTF. The CDR3 nucleotides are TGTGCCAGCAGCCTCGAAGGTAACTATGGCTACACCTTC.